This TCR beta chain was captured by sequencing in a study of cytomegalovirus exposure and HLA in healthy donors. Whole-study findings and limits: A later analysis found TCR association rates differed by HLA locus, highest for DRB1 and lowest for HLA-C. After further analysis at a later stage, roughly 16,000 TCR beta sequences were associated with HLA alleles at 0.05 false discovery rate. A later analysis found common viral pathogens apparently linked to several of the most significant clusters.

In the case of this clone: Its target is not known.

CDR3 size: 15 residues. The V gene's germline CDR1 is LGHNA and CDR2 YNFKEQ. V was trimmed by 0 bases and J by 8 bases, leaving 14 bases between them. The PCR was carried out with 60 Vbeta primers and 13 Jbeta primers. Original analysis: An analysis performed later counted about 80 million unique TCR beta chains (roughly 11 million of them shared). Some clones are missing from TCRdb's copy, which holds only in-frame ones; the method was immunoSEQ multiplex PCR. The D gene and trimming were derived from the DNA, and the V and J assignments and clone size from that table. This table holds a few hundred thousand clones, roughly 80% found once.

This sequence was found in a girl between 10 and 17 years old in good health and CMV-seronegative. The chain is built from TRBV4-2 and TRBJ2-1, with a possible D match to TRBD2 (5 bases). Sequenced: PBMCs. CDR3 coding DNA: TGTGCCAGCAGCCAAGATCTCATAATGGAGGATGAGCAGTTCTTC. Its translation: CASSQDLIMEDEQFF.